A selection of T cell receptor beta chains follows, all from one sample in a study of T cell changes during pregnancy in multiple sclerosis. Profiling relied on immunoSEQ multiplex PCR, and the TCRdb table lists in-frame clones only, not all of them. The table shows around 35,000 clones, with over 90% occurring only once. The material sequenced was CD4+ T cells from peripheral blood mononuclear cells, taken in the third trimester of pregnancy. The receptors shown here come from a female donor in good health, enrolled as a control in a pregnancy study. Both conserved end residues are part of each CDR3. A D gene is named only where the DNA matches it firmly. The size of a clone is reported for some rows only, either as once, few or many, or as a class for expanded clones.

D gene	V gene	clone size	J gene	CDR3 DNA	CDR3 protein
NA	TRBV14	once	TRBJ1-1	TGTGCCAGCAGCCGGGCGGGGGTGAGCACTGAAGCTTTCTTT	CASSRAGVSTEAFF
TRBD2	TRBV4-1	NA	TRBJ2-1	TGCGCCAGCAGCCAATCCCCGGGGGGGACCTACAATGAGCAGTTCTTC	CASSQSPGGTYNEQFF
NA	TRBV6-1	NA	TRBJ1-5	TGTGCCAGCAGTGAAGCACAGGGAAAGGGCAATCAGCCCCAGCATTTT	CASSEAQGKGNQPQHF
NA	TRBV11-2	once	TRBJ1-6	TGTGCCAGCAGCCCCGGCCCTACAGGGAAGGCACCCCTCCACTTT	CASSPGPTGKAPLHF
NA	TRBV5-6	few	TRBJ1-1	TGTGCCAGCAGCCTCAGGGTAGGTGCTGAAGCTTTCTTT	CASSLRVGAEAFF
TRBD2	TRBV2	NA	TRBJ2-3	TGTGCCAGCACCCAAAGCGGGGGGGGGACAGATACGCAGTATTTT	CASTQSGGGTDTQYF
NA	TRBV7-9	NA	TRBJ1-2	TGTGCCAGCAGCTTTCCCCGGGGGGATGGCTACACCTTC	CASSFPRGDGYTF
TRBD2	TRBV7-9	NA	TRBJ2-2	TGTGCCAGCAGCCTCGAAAAAGGACTAGCGGGGAAGACCGGGGAGCTGTTTTTT	CASSLEKGLAGKTGELFF
TRBD2	TRBV5-5	NA	TRBJ2-1	TGTGCCAGCAGCTTAGGGACTAGTCCATACAATGAGCAGTTCTTC	CASSLGTSPYNEQFF
NA	TRBV6-6	NA	TRBJ1-2	TGTGCCAGCAGTTACTCCCAGGGGCGGGACTATGGCTACACCTTC	CASSYSQGRDYGYTF
NA	TRBV7-2	NA	TRBJ1-6	TGTGCCAGCGGCCGCTCAGGGAATTGGTATTCACCCCTCCACTTT	CASGRSGNWYSPLHF
TRBD2	TRBV6-1	NA	TRBJ2-3	TGTGCCAGCAGTGGGGAGAGGACTAGCCCGCAGTATTTT	CASSGERTSPQYF
NA	TRBV5-1	NA	TRBJ2-1	TGCGCCAGCAGCTTAAGGAGGAACAATGAGCAGTTCTTC	CASSLRRNNEQFF
TRBD2	TRBV7-2	NA	TRBJ2-5	TGTGCCAGCAGGGACTCACTAGCGAGAATAGAGACCCAGTACTTC	CASRDSLARIETQYF
TRBD1	TRBV5-6	NA	TRBJ1-1	TGTGCCAGCAGCCCCACAGGGGTATTAACTGAAGCTTTCTTT	CASSPTGVLTEAFF
TRBD2	TRBV10-3	NA	TRBJ2-1	TGTGCCATCAGAGCGGGGACTAGCGACTACAATGAGCAGTTCTTC	CAIRAGTSDYNEQFF